This T cell receptor beta chain was profiled in a study of blood T cell repertoires in COVID-19. At the level of the study: Acute-phase and convalescent COVID-19 samples originated in the United States, Italy and Spain. T cells, B-cell-depleted T cells, or PBMCs provided the cDNA or gDNA that served as material.

CDR3 length: 14 residues. Trimming left V 6 bases short and J 7 bases short, with 16 bases between. Germline V gene sequence: CDR1 SNHLY, CDR2 FYNNEI. As handled by the study authors: Amplification with reference gene primers provided the estimates of nucleated cell counts. Here immunoSEQ multiplex PCR was the method, and the copy in TCRdb shows in-frame clones only, minus some. V and J calls and clone size are those listed in that table; D and trimming were worked out from the DNA. The repertoire holds 250,000 to 350,000 clones, with around 87% as singletons. The receptor's source is a woman aged 50 to 60 who had recovered from COVID-19. The specimen was peripheral blood. The gene calls are TRBV2 and TRBJ2-1, with D unresolved. The CDR3 spells CASRQDGSWNEQFF. In DNA form, the CDR3 reads TGTGCCAGCAGACAAGACGGGTCCTGGAATGAGCAGTTCTTC.